This T cell receptor beta chain was captured in a study of OX40 agonist ivuxolimab in advanced cancers. In regard to this clone: Its antigen is currently unknown.

The CDR3 has 13 residues. CDR1 and CDR2 (germline): SNHLY, FYNNEI. Trimming removed 7 bases from V and 0 bases from J, with 9 bases in between. The table came from immunoSEQ multiplex PCR; TCRdb's copy has only in-frame clones and leaves some out. The data hold approximately 50,000 clones, with about nine tenths observed a single time. Study outcomes and limitations: The investigators did not determine what antigen specificity the expanded peripheral T cells had.

V gene TRBV2 combines with J gene TRBJ2-5; no reliable D call. The TCR sequence derives from an adult with an advanced solid tumor such as melanoma, head and neck, liver or kidney cancer. The sample consisted of CD4+ or CD8+ T cells sorted from blood, taken in a trial of the OX40 agonist ivuxolimab. The CDR3 DNA reads as TGTGCCAGCAATAAGGGTTACCAAGAGACCCAGTACTTC. Protein sequence: CASNKGYQETQYF.